The 21 T cell receptor beta chains given below trace back to one sample, sequenced in a study of OX40 agonist ivuxolimab in advanced cancers. Measured with immunoSEQ multiplex PCR; TCRdb has only the in-frame clones, and not every one. The data show approximately 100,000 clones, with over 75% seen just once and around 0.48% held by the top ten. Sequencing was performed on CD4+ or CD8+ T cells sorted from blood, taken in a trial of the OX40 agonist ivuxolimab. These receptors originate from an adult with an advanced solid tumor such as melanoma, head and neck, liver or kidney cancer.

The chain has TRBV29-1 and TRBJ1-2; TRBD1 matches at 10 bases. Germline V lookup: CDR1 SQVTM, CDR2 ANQGSEA. Trimming at V came to 7 bases and at J to 5 bases, leaving 10 bases not matched to a gene. The CDR3 runs to 14 residues. CDR3 loop: CSATDRGRKYGYTF. The CDR3 coding sequence is TGCAGCGCAACGGACAGGGGGAGGAAGTATGGCTACACCTTC.

The CDR3 DNA reads TGTGCCAGCAGTGAAAGGCTGACCTACGCTGAAGCTTTCTTT. It codes for CASSERLTYAEAFF. V gene TRBV2 combines with J gene TRBJ1-1; D ambiguous. V was trimmed by 2 bases and J by 6 bases, leaving 13 bases between them. This CDR3 is 14 amino acids long. Germline V CDR1 and CDR2: SNHLY, FYNNEI.

This rearrangement joins TRBV6-1 to TRBJ1-6; D not certain. Deletions cut 1 base from V and 9 bases from J, with 1 base between. The CDR3 length is 11 residues. Germline CDR1 and CDR2: MNHNS and SASEGT. The CDR3 coding sequence is TGTGCCAGCAGTGAAGGTTCACCCCTCCACTTT. It codes for CASSEGSPLHF.

The rearrangement links TRBV29-1 to TRBJ2-3; possibly TRBD1 or TRBD2 for D (6 bases each). Germline V gene lookup returns CDR1 SQVTM and CDR2 ANQGSEA. The CDR3 extends over 12 amino acids. Trimming shortened V by 6 bases and J by 3 bases, and 10 bases separated the two germline ends. CDR3 residues: CSVGGRTDTQYF. The CDR3 DNA sequence: TGCAGCGTGGGGGGCCGGACAGATACGCAGTATTTT.

This chain joins TRBV14 and TRBJ2-7, with D possibly called TRBD1 or TRBD2 (6 bases each). CDR1 and CDR2 (germline): SGHDN, FVKESK. V gave up 4 bases and J gave up 3 bases, with 16 bases separating them. This CDR3 is 15 amino acids long. This chain's CDR3 is CASSLRGTPNYEQYF. The CDR3, as DNA: TGTGCCAGCAGCCTACGCGGGACACCCAACTACGAGCAGTACTTC. The variable domain in full, with the rest retrieved from reference TRBV14 and TRBJ2-7, is EAGVTQFPSHSVIEKGQTVTLRCDPISGHDNLYWYRRVMGKEIKFLLHFVKESKQDESGMPNNRFLAERTGGTYSTLKVQPAELEDSGVYFCASSLRGTPNYEQYFGPGTRLTVT.

The rearrangement uses TRBV6-6 and TRBJ2-5; perhaps D is TRBD1 or TRBD2 (5 bases each). The V end was cut by 5 bases, the J end by 5 bases, with 12 bases between. CDR1 and CDR2 (germline): MNHNY, SVGAGI (reference sequence). The CDR3 is 13 residues long. This CDR3 is CASSTGPGETQYF. For the CDR3, the DNA is TGTGCCAGCAGTACAGGACCGGGGGAGACCCAGTACTTC.

The chain combines TRBV4-3 with TRBJ1-2; weak D call: TRBD1 (6 bases). V was cut by 1 base and J by 7 bases, with 16 bases left in between. The germline CDR1 and CDR2 sequences are LGHNA and YSLEER. There are 15 residues in the CDR3. The CDR3 here is CASSQGGGLHFGYTF. CDR3 sequence (DNA): TGCGCCAGCAGCCAAGGAGGGGGGCTCCATTTTGGCTACACCTTC.

This chain connects TRBV6-6 to TRBJ2-7; 8 bases are shared with TRBD2. The CDR3 is 14 residues long. With 5 bases clipped from V and 4 bases from J, the junction kept 7 bases outside the gene matches. Germline CDR1 reads MNHNY; CDR2 reads SVGAGI (reference sequence). CDR3 amino acids: CASSPPGGGYEQYF. The DNA for the CDR3 is TGTGCCAGCAGTCCCCCCGGCGGGGGGTACGAGCAGTACTTC.

V is TRBV6-9 and J is TRBJ2-7; TRBD1 agrees at 10 bases. Germline trimming cut 7 bases from V and 6 bases from J; bases unmatched to any gene: 9. Germline CDR1 MNHGY, CDR2 SVAAGI. This CDR3 has 14 amino acids. CDR3 nucleotide sequence: TGTGCCAGCACTATGACCGGGACAGGGGCCGAGCAGTACTTC. This codes for CASTMTGTGAEQYF.

The V gene is TRBV30, the J gene TRBJ1-3; D unresolved. The CDR3 has 15 residues. V dropped 3 bases and J dropped 0 bases, with 12 bases sitting between them. In germline, CDR1 is GTSNPN, CDR2 SVGIG (reference sequence). The DNA of the CDR3 is TGTGCCTGGAGGGTGGCCGCTGGCTCTGGAAACACCATATATTTT. Translation: CAWRVAAGSGNTIYF. The whole variable domain, filled in from reference TRBV30 and TRBJ1-3, reads SQTIHQWPATLVQPVGSPLSLECTVEGTSNPNLYWYRQAAGRGLQLLFYSVGIGQISSEVPQNLSASRPQDRQFILSSKKLLLSDSGFYLCAWRVAAGSGNTIYFGEGSWLTVV.

The chain couples TRBV12-5 to TRBJ2-5; a possible D gene is TRBD1 (6 bases). V dropped 1 base and J dropped 6 bases, with 15 bases sitting between them. The CDR3 is 15 amino acids. The V gene's germline CDR1 is LGHNT and CDR2 FRNRAP. The CDR3 region is CASGLGTTQGQTQYF. The CDR3 DNA sequence: TGTGCTAGTGGTTTGGGGACCACCCAGGGGCAGACCCAGTACTTC.

J is TRBJ2-1 and V is TRBV18; D is perhaps TRBD1 (6 bases). Germline-derived CDR1 and CDR2 are KGHSH and LQKENI. V was clipped by 1 base and J by 7 bases, with 17 bases between them. The CDR3 runs 16 residues. The DNA for the CDR3 is TGTGCCAGCTCACCACGAAACAGGGAATGGGGGAATGAGCAGTTCTTC. Its translation: CASSPRNREWGNEQFF.

This clone was detected once. V is TRBV11-3 and J is TRBJ2-3; D unclear. The ends were cut back, 5 bases at V and 3 bases at J, with 9 bases in the middle. Germline values: CDR1 SGHNT, CDR2 YENEEA. The CDR3 has 13 amino acids. CDR3 nucleotides: TGTGCCAGCAGCCAGGATGGAACAGATACGCAGTATTTT. Residues: CASSQDGTDTQYF.

This chain uses TRBV27 with TRBJ1-6; no clear D. CDR3 length: 14 amino acids. Germline V gene sequence: CDR1 MNHEY, CDR2 SMNVEV (reference sequence). With 6 bases removed from V and 4 bases from J, the gap between germline ends came to 10 bases. The CDR3 DNA follows: TGTGCCAGCAGAATTACAGAATATAATTCACCCCTCCACTTT. It specifies CASRITEYNSPLHF.

The V and J genes are TRBV19 and TRBJ2-3; 9 bases map to TRBD1. Per the germline V gene, CDR1 is LNHDA and CDR2 is SQIVND (reference sequence). The CDR3 sequence is 17 residues long. V was pared by 4 bases and J by 2 bases, with 10 bases of the junction left unmatched. The CDR3: CASSRPGTGRVTDTQYF. The CDR3 bases are TGTGCCAGTAGTAGGCCAGGGACAGGGAGGGTCACAGATACGCAGTATTTT.

CDR3 coding DNA: TGTGCCTGCTCACAGGGGGTTTATAGAGAGACCCAGTACTTC. Protein: CACSQGVYRETQYF. This chain uses TRBV30 with TRBJ2-5; 8 nucleotides match TRBD1. This CDR3 comprises 14 residues. The V and J ends lost 6 bases and 4 bases, in that order; junction bases with no gene match: 10. Germline V gene sequence: CDR1 GTSNPN, CDR2 SVGIG (reference sequence). Full variable domain (remainder filled in from reference TRBV30 and TRBJ2-5): SQTIHQWPATLVQPVGSPLSLECTVEGTSNPNLYWYRQAAGRGLQLLFYSVGIGQISSEVPQNLSASRPQDRQFILSSKKLLLSDSGFYLCACSQGVYRETQYFGPGTRLLVL.

The gene calls are TRBV27 and TRBJ1-5; TRBD1 is a possible D gene (5 bases). V lost 3 bases and J lost 3, with 9 bases in between. Per germline, CDR1 MNHEY and CDR2 SMNVEV (reference sequence). The CDR3 sequence is 14 residues long. This CDR3 reads CASSLGGSNQPQHF. The DNA for the CDR3 is TGTGCCAGCAGTTTGGGGGGGTCCAATCAGCCCCAGCATTTT.

The chain recombines TRBV28 with TRBJ1-1; D uncertain. The CDR3 runs to 14 residues. V shed 2 bases and J shed 0 bases, with 7 bases lying between them. Germline V lookup: CDR1 MDHEN, CDR2 SYDVKM. The CDR3 is CASSLIGLNTEAFF. The CDR3 nucleotides read TGTGCCAGCAGTTTAATCGGCCTGAACACTGAAGCTTTCTTT.

The chain links TRBV5-1 to TRBJ1-2; TRBD1 agrees at 10 bases. The germline V gene has CDR1 SGHRS and CDR2 YFSETQ. V lost 5 bases to trimming and J lost 7 bases; unmatched junction nucleotides: 8. The CDR3 has 14 residues. The CDR3 DNA sequence: TGCGCCAGCAGTCCGGGACAGGGGTTTCGTGGCTACACCTTC. Amino acid sequence: CASSPGQGFRGYTF.

As to this clone: Other DNA sequences in the same sample also yield this CDR3. The chain recombines TRBV19 with TRBJ2-3, with 10 nucleotides matching TRBD1. Trimming at V came to 4 bases and at J to 5 bases, leaving 3 bases not matched to a gene. The CDR3 is 14 residues long. The germline gives CDR1 LNHDA, CDR2 SQIVND (reference sequence). CDR3 DNA sequence: TGTGCCAGTAGTACGGGACAGGGGCAAGATACGCAGTATTTT. Translation gives CASSTGQGQDTQYF.

J is TRBJ1-1 and V is TRBV27; 7 bases are shared with TRBD1. CDR1 is MNHEY, CDR2 SMNVEV, per germline (reference sequence). Trimming at V came to 5 bases and at J to 7 bases, leaving 10 bases not matched to a gene. There are 14 residues in the CDR3. Here the CDR3 reads CASSPPGGQREAFF. CDR3 DNA: TGTGCCAGCAGTCCGCCTGGGGGACAGCGTGAAGCTTTCTTT.